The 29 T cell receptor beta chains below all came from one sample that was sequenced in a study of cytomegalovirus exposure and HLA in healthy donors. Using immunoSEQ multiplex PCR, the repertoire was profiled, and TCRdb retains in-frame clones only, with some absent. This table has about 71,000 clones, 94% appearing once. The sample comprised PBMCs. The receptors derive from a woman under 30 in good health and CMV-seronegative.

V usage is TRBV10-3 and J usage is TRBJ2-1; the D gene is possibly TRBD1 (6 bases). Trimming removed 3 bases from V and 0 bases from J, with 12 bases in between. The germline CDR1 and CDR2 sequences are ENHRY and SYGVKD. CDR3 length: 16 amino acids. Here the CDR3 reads CAISDVDRSSYNEQFF. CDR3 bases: TGTGCCATCAGTGATGTCGACAGGAGCTCCTACAATGAGCAGTTCTTC.

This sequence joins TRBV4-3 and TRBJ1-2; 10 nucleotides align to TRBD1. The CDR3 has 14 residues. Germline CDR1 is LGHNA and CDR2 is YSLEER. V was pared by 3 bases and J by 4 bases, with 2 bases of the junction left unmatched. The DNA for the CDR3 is TGCGCCAGCAGCCAGGGGACAGGGGCCTATGGCTACACCTTC. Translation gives CASSQGTGAYGYTF.

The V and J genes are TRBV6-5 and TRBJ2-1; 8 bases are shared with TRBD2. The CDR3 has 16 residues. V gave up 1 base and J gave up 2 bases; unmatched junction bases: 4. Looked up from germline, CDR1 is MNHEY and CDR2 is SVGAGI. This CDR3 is CASSYLAGGAYNEQFF. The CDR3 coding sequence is TGTGCCAGCAGTTACTTGGCGGGAGGAGCCTACAATGAGCAGTTCTTC.

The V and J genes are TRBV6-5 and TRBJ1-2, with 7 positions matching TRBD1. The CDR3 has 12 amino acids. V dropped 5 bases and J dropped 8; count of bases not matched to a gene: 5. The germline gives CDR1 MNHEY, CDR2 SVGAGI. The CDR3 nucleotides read TGTGCCAGCAGTACCCAGGGGGGAGGCTACACCTTC. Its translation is CASSTQGGGYTF.

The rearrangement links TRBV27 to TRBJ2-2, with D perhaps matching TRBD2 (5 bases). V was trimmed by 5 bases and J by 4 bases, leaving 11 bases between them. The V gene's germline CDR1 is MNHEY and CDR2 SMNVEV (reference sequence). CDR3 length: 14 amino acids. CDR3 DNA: TGTGCCAGCAGTCCCCTTCGGGGCACCGGGGAGCTGTTTTTT. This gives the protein CASSPLRGTGELFF.

CDR3 nucleotides: TGTGCCAGCAGTTCCAGGGTAGGTGAGCAGTTCTTC. Translated, it gives CASSSRVGEQFF. This chain joins TRBV6-5 and TRBJ2-1; TRBD1 is a possible D gene (5 bases). The CDR3 contains 12 residues. The germline V gene encodes CDR1 MNHEY and CDR2 SVGAGI. Between the trimmed V and J ends, which lost 4 bases and 9 bases, there was a span of 10 bases.

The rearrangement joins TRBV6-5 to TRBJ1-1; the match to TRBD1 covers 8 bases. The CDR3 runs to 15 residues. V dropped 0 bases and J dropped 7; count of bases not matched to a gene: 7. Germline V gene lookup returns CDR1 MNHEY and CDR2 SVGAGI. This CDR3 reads CASSYSTGEGIEAFF. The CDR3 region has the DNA TGTGCCAGCAGTTACTCGACAGGGGAAGGAATTGAAGCTTTCTTT.

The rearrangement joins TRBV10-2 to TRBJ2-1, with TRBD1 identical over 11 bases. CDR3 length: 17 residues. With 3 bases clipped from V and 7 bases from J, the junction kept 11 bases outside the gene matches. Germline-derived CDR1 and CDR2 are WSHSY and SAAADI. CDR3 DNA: TGCGCCAGCAGTGACCAAGGGACAGGGGGATTTTCGAATGAGCAGTTCTTC. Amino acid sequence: CASSDQGTGGFSNEQFF.

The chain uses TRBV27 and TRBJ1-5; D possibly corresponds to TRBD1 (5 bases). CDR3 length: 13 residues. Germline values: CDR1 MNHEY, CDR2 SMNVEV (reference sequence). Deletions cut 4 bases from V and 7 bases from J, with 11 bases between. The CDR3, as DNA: TGTGCCAGCAGTTATGGGAAGGGGCAGCCCCAGCATTTT. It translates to CASSYGKGQPQHF.

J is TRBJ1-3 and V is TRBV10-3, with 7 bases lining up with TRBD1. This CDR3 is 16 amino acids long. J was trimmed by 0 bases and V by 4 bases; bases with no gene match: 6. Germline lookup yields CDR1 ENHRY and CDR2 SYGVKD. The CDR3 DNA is TGTGCCATCAGTGGGCTGGGACAGTACTCTGGAAACACCATATATTTT. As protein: CAISGLGQYSGNTIYF.

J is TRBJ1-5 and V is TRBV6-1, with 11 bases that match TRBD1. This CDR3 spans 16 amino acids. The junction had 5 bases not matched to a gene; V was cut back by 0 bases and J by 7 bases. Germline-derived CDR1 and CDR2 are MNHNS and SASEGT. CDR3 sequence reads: CASSEAWDRGWQPQHF. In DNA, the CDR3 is TGTGCCAGCAGTGAAGCATGGGACAGGGGGTGGCAGCCCCAGCATTTT.

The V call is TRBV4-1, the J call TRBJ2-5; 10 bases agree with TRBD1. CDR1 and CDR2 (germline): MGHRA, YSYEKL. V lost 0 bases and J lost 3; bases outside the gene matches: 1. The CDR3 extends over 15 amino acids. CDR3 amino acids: CASSQDGTGEETQYF. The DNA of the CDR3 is TGCGCCAGCAGCCAAGATGGGACAGGGGAAGAGACCCAGTACTTC.

The CDR3 DNA reads TGTGCCAGCAGCGGGGGGACAGGGGGAAATGAAAAACTGTTTTTT. As protein: CASSGGTGGNEKLFF. This chain uses TRBV5-4 with TRBJ1-4; 11 nucleotides match TRBD1. CDR3 length: 15 residues. V dropped 4 bases and J dropped 5; count of bases not matched to a gene: 4. Per the germline V gene, CDR1 is SGHNT and CDR2 is YYREEE (reference sequence).

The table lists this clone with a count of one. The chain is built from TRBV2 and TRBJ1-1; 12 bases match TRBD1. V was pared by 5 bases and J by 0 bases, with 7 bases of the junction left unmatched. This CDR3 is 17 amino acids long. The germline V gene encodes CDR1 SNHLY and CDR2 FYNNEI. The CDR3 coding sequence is TGTGCCAGCAGTCCTACCGGGACAGGGGGCATGAACACTGAAGCTTTCTTT. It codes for CASSPTGTGGMNTEAFF.

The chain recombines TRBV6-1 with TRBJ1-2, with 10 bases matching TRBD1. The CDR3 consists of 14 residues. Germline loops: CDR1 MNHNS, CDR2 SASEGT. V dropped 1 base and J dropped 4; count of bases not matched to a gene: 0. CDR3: CASSEGTGGYGYTF. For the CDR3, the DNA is TGTGCCAGCAGTGAAGGGACAGGGGGCTATGGCTACACCTTC.

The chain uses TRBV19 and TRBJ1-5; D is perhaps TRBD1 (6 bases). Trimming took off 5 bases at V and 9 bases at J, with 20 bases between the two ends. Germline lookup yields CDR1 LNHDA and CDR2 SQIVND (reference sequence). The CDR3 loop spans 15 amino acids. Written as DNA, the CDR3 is TGTGCCAGTAGTTTGAACAGGGCCTCTAGCCGGCCCCAGCATTTT. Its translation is CASSLNRASSRPQHF.

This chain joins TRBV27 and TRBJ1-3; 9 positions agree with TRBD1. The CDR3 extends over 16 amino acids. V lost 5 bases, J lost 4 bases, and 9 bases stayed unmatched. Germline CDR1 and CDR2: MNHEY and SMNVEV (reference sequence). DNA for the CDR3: TGTGCCAGCAGTCCAAGCCCGGACAGGGGAGGAAACACCATATATTTT. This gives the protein CASSPSPDRGGNTIYF.

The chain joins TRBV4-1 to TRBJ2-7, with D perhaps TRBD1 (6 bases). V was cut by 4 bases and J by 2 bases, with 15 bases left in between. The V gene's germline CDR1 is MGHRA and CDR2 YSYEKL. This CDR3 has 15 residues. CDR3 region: CASSPGQQHTYEQYF. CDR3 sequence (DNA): TGCGCCAGCAGCCCCGGACAGCAACATACCTACGAGCAGTACTTC.

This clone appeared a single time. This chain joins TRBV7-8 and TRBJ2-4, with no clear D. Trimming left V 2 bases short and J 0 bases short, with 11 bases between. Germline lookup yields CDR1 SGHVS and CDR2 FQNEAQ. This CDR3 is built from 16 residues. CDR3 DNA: TGTGCCAGCAGCTTAAACCCTTCACTAGCCAAAAACATTCAGTACTTC. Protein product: CASSLNPSLAKNIQYF.

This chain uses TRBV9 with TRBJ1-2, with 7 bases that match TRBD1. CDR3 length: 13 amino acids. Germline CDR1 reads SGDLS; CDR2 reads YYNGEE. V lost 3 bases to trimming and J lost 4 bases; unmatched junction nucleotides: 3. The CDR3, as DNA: TGTGCCAGCAGCGGACAGGGTGTCTATGGCTACACCTTC. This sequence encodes CASSGQGVYGYTF.

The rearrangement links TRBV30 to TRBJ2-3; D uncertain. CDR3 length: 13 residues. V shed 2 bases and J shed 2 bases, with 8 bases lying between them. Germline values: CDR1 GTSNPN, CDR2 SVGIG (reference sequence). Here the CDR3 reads CAWSTDNTDTQYF. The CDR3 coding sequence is TGTGCCTGGAGTACCGACAACACAGATACGCAGTATTTT.

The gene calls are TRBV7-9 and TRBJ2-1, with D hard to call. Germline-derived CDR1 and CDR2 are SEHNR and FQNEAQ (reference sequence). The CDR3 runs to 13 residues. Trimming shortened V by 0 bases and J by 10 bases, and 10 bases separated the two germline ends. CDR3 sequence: CASSLASLEEQFF. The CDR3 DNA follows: TGTGCCAGCAGCTTAGCAAGTCTGGAGGAGCAGTTCTTC.

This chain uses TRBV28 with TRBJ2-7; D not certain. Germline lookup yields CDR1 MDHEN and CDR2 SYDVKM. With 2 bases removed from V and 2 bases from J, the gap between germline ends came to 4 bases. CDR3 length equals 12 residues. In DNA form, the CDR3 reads TGTGCCAGCAGTTTAGACACCTACGAGCAGTACTTC. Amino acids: CASSLDTYEQYF. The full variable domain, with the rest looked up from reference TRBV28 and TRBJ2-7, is DVKVTQSSRYLVKRTGEKVFLECVQDMDHENMFWYRQDPGLGLRLIYFSYDVKMKEKGDIPEGYSVSREKKERFSLILESASTNQTSMYLCASSLDTYEQYFGPGTRLTVT.

CDR3 in DNA: TGTGCCAGCAGTCACAGAATTCAGAACACCGGGGAGCTGTTTTTT. It translates to CASSHRIQNTGELFF. The chain employs TRBV6-5 and TRBJ2-2, with D unclear. Trimming took 5 bases from V and 1 from J, leaving 11 bases between them. The germline CDR1 and CDR2 sequences are MNHEY and SVGAGI. This CDR3 is 15 amino acids long.

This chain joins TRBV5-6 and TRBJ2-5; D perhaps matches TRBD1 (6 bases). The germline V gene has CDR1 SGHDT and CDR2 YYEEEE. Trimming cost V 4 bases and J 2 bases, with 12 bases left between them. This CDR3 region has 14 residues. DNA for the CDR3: TGTGCCAGCAGCCCCAGGACAGCTCAAGAGACCCAGTACTTC. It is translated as CASSPRTAQETQYF.

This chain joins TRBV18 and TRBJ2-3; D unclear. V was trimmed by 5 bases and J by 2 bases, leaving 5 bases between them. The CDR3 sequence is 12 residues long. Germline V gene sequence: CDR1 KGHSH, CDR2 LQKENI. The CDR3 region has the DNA TGTGCCAGCTCATCCCTCACAGATACGCAGTATTTT. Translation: CASSSLTDTQYF.

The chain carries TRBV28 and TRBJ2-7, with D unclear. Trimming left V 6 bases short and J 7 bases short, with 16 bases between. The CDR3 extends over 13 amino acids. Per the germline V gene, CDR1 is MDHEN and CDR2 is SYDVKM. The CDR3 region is CASRLATLREQYF. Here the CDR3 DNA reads TGTGCCAGCAGGTTAGCCACCCTACGAGAGCAGTACTTC.

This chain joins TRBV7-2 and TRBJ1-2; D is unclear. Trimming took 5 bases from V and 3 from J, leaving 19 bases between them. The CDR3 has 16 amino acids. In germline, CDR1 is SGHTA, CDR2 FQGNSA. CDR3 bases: TGTGCCAGCAGCCTCACAACCAAGGCGGGCGACTATGGCTACACCTTC. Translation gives CASSLTTKAGDYGYTF.

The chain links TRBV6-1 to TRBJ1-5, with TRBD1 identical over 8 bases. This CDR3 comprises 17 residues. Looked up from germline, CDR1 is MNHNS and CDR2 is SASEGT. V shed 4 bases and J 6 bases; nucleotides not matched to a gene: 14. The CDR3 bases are TGTGCCAGCAGTGGTCGGACAGGGAGAGGGAGTGGTCAGCCCCAGCATTTT. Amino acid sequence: CASSGRTGRGSGQPQHF.